The T cell receptor (beta chain) under discussion was sequenced for a study of identical twins. The CDR3 is made up of 13 amino acids. V was cut by 0 bases and J by 11 bases, with 9 bases left in between. CDR1 SGHKS and CDR2 YYEKEE come from the germline V gene (reference sequence). TCRdb analysed the 5' RACE reads with MiXCR anew, one entry per CDR3 protein. The data contain approximately 150,000 distinct CDR3 sequences, 3% to 4% of them singletons. At least ten counts were recorded for this clonotype. The chain links TRBV5-5 to TRBJ1-6; D call uncertain. Sequencing was done on a sample of memory T cells sorted from blood. This TCR derives from a man between 18 and 29 years old in good health. CDR3 bases: TGTGCCAGCAGCTTGGCCGTTGTAGCACCCCTCCACTTT. As protein: CASSLAVVAPLHF.